One and the same sample provided the 19 T cell receptor beta chains below, sequenced in a study of blood T cell repertoires in COVID-19. The assay was immunoSEQ multiplex PCR, and TCRdb's table has in-frame clones only and misses some. In the table there are 200,000 to 250,000 clones, 85% of which are singletons. The sequenced sample was PBMCs or T cells enriched from blood (not recorded which). These receptors were obtained from a man aged 35 to 55 who had recovered from COVID-19.

V and J are TRBV15 and TRBJ2-2; 10 bases match TRBD2. V was pared by 4 bases and J by 5 bases, with 4 bases of the junction left unmatched. This CDR3 is built from 15 residues. The V gene's germline CDR1 is LNHNV and CDR2 YYDKDF (reference sequence). CDR3 DNA sequence: TGTGCCACCAGCACTAGCGGGAGAGGGACCGGGGAGCTGTTTTTT. Translated: CATSTSGRGTGELFF.

This clone was picked up one time. The genes are TRBV5-4 and TRBJ1-6; D gene uncertain. Trimming took 0 bases from V and 7 from J, leaving 8 bases between them. CDR3 size: 14 residues. CDR1 and CDR2 (germline): SGHNT, YYREEE (reference sequence). CDR3 region: CASSLDSLNSPLHF. The CDR3 region has the DNA TGTGCCAGCAGCTTGGACAGTTTAAATTCACCCCTCCACTTT.

The J gene is TRBJ2-3, the V gene TRBV7-3; D unclear. The CDR3 spans 13 residues. Deletions cut 5 bases from V and 2 bases from J, with 8 bases between. Germline V gene sequence: CDR1 SGHTA, CDR2 FQGTGA. DNA for the CDR3: TGTGCCAGCAGCCAAATACACACAGATACGCAGTATTTT. This sequence encodes CASSQIHTDTQYF.

The chain links TRBV12-5 to TRBJ2-7; 10 bases fit TRBD1. This CDR3 comprises 15 residues. In germline, CDR1 is LGHNT, CDR2 FRNRAP. The V gene end was trimmed by 7 bases and the J gene end by 3 bases; junction bases not matched to a gene: 9. CDR3 protein: CASANQGQGSYEQYF. The CDR3 nucleotides read TGTGCTAGTGCTAATCAGGGACAGGGGAGCTACGAGCAGTACTTC.

The chain employs TRBV6-2 or TRBV6-3 and TRBJ2-7, with 8 bases identical to TRBD2. The CDR3 consists of 14 residues. CDR1 is MNHEY and CDR2 is SVGEGT in the germline V gene. With V trimmed by 5 bases and J by 2 bases, 5 bases remained unmatched. CDR3 DNA sequence: TGTGCCAGCAGTACAAGCGGGAGACCCTACGAGCAGTACTTC. This sequence encodes CASSTSGRPYEQYF.

This clone was observed a single time. This chain joins TRBV18 and TRBJ2-5; TRBD2 aligns across 11 bases. The CDR3 is 15 amino acids. Germline CDR1 and CDR2: KGHSH and LQKENI. Trimming took 3 bases from V and 0 from J; bases not matched to a gene: 0. CDR3 sequence reads: CASSPGLADQETQYF. CDR3 nucleotide sequence: TGTGCCAGCTCACCGGGACTAGCGGACCAAGAGACCCAGTACTTC. Based on the CDR3 plus reference TRBV18 and TRBJ2-5, the full variable domain is NAGVMQNPRHLVRRRGQEARLRCSPMKGHSHVYWYRQLPEEGLKFMVYLQKENIIDESGMPKERFSAEFPKEGPSILRIQQVVRGDSAAYFCASSPGLADQETQYFGPGTRLLVL.

For the CDR3, the DNA is TGTGCCAGCAGCTTGGTAGCAGGGGGCTCCTACGAGCAGTACTTC. Translation gives CASSLVAGGSYEQYF. The chain joins TRBV5-4 to TRBJ2-7; 7 bases agree with TRBD1. CDR3 size: 15 residues. Germline CDR1 SGHNT, CDR2 YYREEE (reference sequence). V gave up 0 bases and J gave up 0 bases; unmatched junction bases: 3.

The chain is built from TRBV7-3 and TRBJ2-1; 11 bases are a match to TRBD1. CDR3 length: 16 amino acids. Germline V gene data show CDR1 as SGHTA and CDR2 as FQGTGA. Trimming took 5 bases from V and 4 from J; bases not matched to a gene: 7. The CDR3 region is CASSPQDRGLYNEQFF. The CDR3 region has the DNA TGTGCCAGCAGCCCCCAGGACAGGGGGCTATACAATGAGCAGTTCTTC.

In its sample, this clone was seen once. The chain has TRBV9 and TRBJ2-1; the match to TRBD2 covers 9 bases. J gave up 8 bases and V 4 bases, and 7 bases lay outside the gene matches. There are 14 residues in the CDR3. Per germline, CDR1 SGDLS and CDR2 YYNGEE. CDR3 amino acids: CASSPRGRADEQFF. In DNA, the CDR3 is TGTGCCAGCAGCCCCCGCGGGAGGGCCGATGAGCAGTTCTTC. The complete variable domain, with remaining parts taken from reference TRBV9 and TRBJ2-1, reads DSGVTQTPKHLITATGQRVTLRCSPRSGDLSVYWYQQSLDQGLQFLIQYYNGEERAKGNILERFSAQQFPDLHSELNLSSLELGDSALYFCASSPRGRADEQFFGPGTRLTVL.

V gene TRBV15 combines with J gene TRBJ1-4; 10 bases map to TRBD1. Trimming cost V 5 bases and J 6 bases; bases outside gene matches: 12. CDR3 length: 17 amino acids. Looked up from germline, CDR1 is LNHNV and CDR2 is YYDKDF (reference sequence). The CDR3 region is CATSRRYSGTGDEKLFF. As DNA, the CDR3 is TGTGCCACCAGCCGCCGCTACTCCGGGACAGGGGATGAAAAACTGTTTTTT. Full variable domain (missing parts from reference TRBV15 and TRBJ1-4): DAMVIQNPRYQVTQFGKPVTLSCSQTLNHNVMYWYQQKSSQAPKLLFHYYDKDFNNEADTPDNFQSRRPNTSFCFLDIRSPGLGDTAMYLCATSRRYSGTGDEKLFFGSGTQLSVL.

The chain is built from TRBV9 and TRBJ1-2; 7 bases agree with TRBD1. V lost 4 bases and J lost 4; bases outside the gene matches: 13. In germline, CDR1 is SGDLS, CDR2 YYNGEE. This CDR3 has 16 amino acids. CDR3 DNA sequence: TGTGCCAGCAGCCCCACCGGGACAGAGAGTTTCTATGGCTACACCTTC. As protein: CASSPTGTESFYGYTF.

V is TRBV5-1 and J is TRBJ2-5; 10 nucleotides agree with TRBD2. The CDR3 contains 16 residues. V dropped 5 bases and J dropped 4; count of bases not matched to a gene: 11. CDR1 and CDR2 (germline): SGHRS, YFSETQ. CDR3 nucleotides: TGCGCCAGCAGACCCCGGACTAGCGGTGGGCGAGAGACCCAGTACTTC. This codes for CASRPRTSGGRETQYF.

V and J are TRBV25-1 and TRBJ1-1, with D tentatively TRBD1 (5 bases). CDR1 MGHDK and CDR2 SYGVNS come from the germline V gene. There are 16 residues in the CDR3. With 5 bases removed from V and 1 base from J, the gap between germline ends came to 17 bases. DNA of the CDR3: TGTGCCAGCAGTCAGCCCAGTGGGGGGGGGAACACTGAAGCTTTCTTT. Its translation: CASSQPSGGGNTEAFF. Full variable domain (missing parts from reference TRBV25-1 and TRBJ1-1): EADIYQTPRYLVIGTGKKITLECSQTMGHDKMYWYQQDPGMELHLIHYSYGVNSTEKGDLSSESTVSRIRTEHFPLTLESARPSHTSQYLCASSQPSGGGNTEAFFGQGTRLTVV.

The chain is built from TRBV6-5 and TRBJ1-4; D remains ambiguous. The germline CDR1 and CDR2 sequences are MNHEY and SVGAGI. This CDR3 is built from 14 residues. Trimming cost V 7 bases and J 5 bases, with 14 bases left between them. The CDR3 DNA reads TGTGCCAGCACCAACGGACTGCAAAATGAAAAACTGTTTTTT. This sequence encodes CASTNGLQNEKLFF.

The chain recombines TRBV21-1 with TRBJ2-7; the table's D call, TRBD2, was not checked against the DNA. TRBV21-1 is designated a pseudogene. The CDR3 is 17 amino acids. For the CDR3, the DNA is TGTGCCAGCAGCAAAGGGTCTAGCGGGCAGAGCTCCTACGAGCAGTACTTC. Protein: CASSKGSSGQSSYEQYF.

V and J are TRBV5-6 and TRBJ2-7; 8 bases line up with TRBD1. Germline V gives CDR1 SGHDT, CDR2 YYEEEE. The CDR3 consists of 15 residues. Germline trimming cut 4 bases from V and 2 bases from J; bases unmatched to any gene: 8. The CDR3 sequence is CASSPQGAGTYEQYF. The CDR3 DNA is TGTGCCAGCAGCCCGCAGGGGGCGGGAACCTACGAGCAGTACTTC.

The rearrangement links TRBV4-1 to TRBJ2-3; D remains unclear. Germline V gene sequence: CDR1 MGHRA, CDR2 YSYEKL. V was clipped by 1 base and J by 3 bases, with 5 bases between them. This CDR3 spans 13 amino acids. In DNA form, the CDR3 reads TGCGCCAGCAGCCAAGTGGCAACAGATACGCAGTATTTT. It specifies CASSQVATDTQYF.

V and J are TRBV19 and TRBJ1-5; 9 bases align to TRBD1. V gave up 4 bases and J gave up 0 bases; unmatched junction bases: 7. Germline V lookup: CDR1 LNHDA, CDR2 SQIVND (reference sequence). There are 17 residues in the CDR3. CDR3 sequence (DNA): TGTGCCAGTAGTACGAACAGGGGGCTGCTTAGCAATCAGCCCCAGCATTTT. Residues: CASSTNRGLLSNQPQHF. Full variable domain (missing parts from reference TRBV19 and TRBJ1-5): DGGITQSPKYLFRKEGQNVTLSCEQNLNHDAMYWYRQDPGQGLRLIYYSQIVNDFQKGDIAEGYSVSREKKESFPLTVTSAQKNPTAFYLCASSTNRGLLSNQPQHFGDGTRLSIL.

The chain joins TRBV27 to TRBJ2-7; the D gene is possibly TRBD2 (6 bases). Trimming stripped 6 bases from V and 0 bases from J, with 12 bases between. The length of the CDR3 is 14 residues. Per germline, CDR1 MNHEY and CDR2 SMNVEV (reference sequence). CDR3 region: CASSVTSLSYEQYF. CDR3 in DNA: TGTGCCAGCAGCGTCACTAGCCTCTCCTACGAGCAGTACTTC.